A single sample is the source of the 3 T cell receptor beta chains below, sequenced in a study of blood T cell repertoires in COVID-19. Sequencing was performed with immunoSEQ multiplex PCR; in TCRdb, only in-frame clones are kept and a portion is missing. The sample has under 200,000 clones; roughly 83% are singletons. What was sequenced was PBMCs or T cells enriched from blood (not recorded which). The receptors were gathered from a middle-aged man with acute COVID-19.

This rearrangement joins TRBV4-1 to TRBJ2-7; 9 bases are a match to TRBD1. From germline, CDR1 is MGHRA and CDR2 YSYEKL. The V segment lost 4 bases and the J segment 1 base; nucleotides outside the gene matches: 2. The CDR3 spans 14 residues. The CDR3 region is CASSPGQGSYEQYF. The CDR3 bases are TGCGCCAGCAGCCCCGGACAGGGGTCCTACGAGCAGTACTTC.

The gene calls are TRBV7-8 and TRBJ2-1; perhaps TRBD2 as D (6 bases). This CDR3 is 14 amino acids long. From germline, CDR1 is SGHVS and CDR2 FQNEAQ. Trimming took off 5 bases at V and 6 bases at J, with 14 bases between the two ends. In DNA form, the CDR3 reads TGTGCCAGCAGCCTCCTACCTAGCGCCAATGAGCAGTTCTTC. The encoded protein is CASSLLPSANEQFF.

A single count supports this clone. The chain joins TRBV9 to TRBJ1-2; D perhaps matches TRBD1 (6 bases). Trimming cost V 6 bases and J 4 bases, with 16 bases left between them. CDR3 length: 14 amino acids. Germline V CDR1 and CDR2: SGDLS, YYNGEE. Here the CDR3 DNA reads TGTGCCAGCACCCAGACAGGCTCCGCCTATGGCTACACCTTC. Its protein product is CASTQTGSAYGYTF. The variable domain in full, completed from reference TRBV9 and TRBJ1-2, reads DSGVTQTPKHLITATGQRVTLRCSPRSGDLSVYWYQQSLDQGLQFLIQYYNGEERAKGNILERFSAQQFPDLHSELNLSSLELGDSALYFCASTQTGSAYGYTFGSGTRLTVV.